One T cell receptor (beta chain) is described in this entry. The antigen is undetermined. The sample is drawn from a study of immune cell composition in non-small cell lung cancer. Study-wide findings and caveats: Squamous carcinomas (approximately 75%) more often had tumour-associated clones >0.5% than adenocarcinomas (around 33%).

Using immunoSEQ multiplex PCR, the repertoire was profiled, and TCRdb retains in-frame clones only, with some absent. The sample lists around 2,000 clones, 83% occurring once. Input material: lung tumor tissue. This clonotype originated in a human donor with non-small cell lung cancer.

The CDR3 reads CASSFWGERGSTDTQYF. The CDR3 region has the DNA TGTGCCAGCAGTTTTTGGGGGGAGCGGGGGAGCACAGATACGCAGTATTTT. This chain uses TRBV28 with TRBJ2-3; 8 bases map to TRBD2. V shed 3 bases and J 0 bases; nucleotides not matched to a gene: 8. CDR1 is MDHEN, CDR2 SYDVKM, per germline. CDR3 length: 17 amino acids.